This T cell receptor beta chain derives from a study of cytomegalovirus exposure and HLA in healthy donors. Study-level points and caveats: HLA alleles showed associations with 16,951 TCR beta sequences in a later analysis, at a 0.05 false discovery rate.

The V and J ends lost 6 bases and 8 bases respectively, with 14 bases between them. From germline, CDR1 is MDHEN and CDR2 SYDVKM. The CDR3 length is 13 residues. With respect to this clone: Its specificity is not known.

Primers included in the PCR were 60 Vbeta and 13 Jbeta primers. Sequencing used immunoSEQ multiplex PCR; TCRdb keeps in-frame clones, though not all of them. This sample contains roughly 55,000 clones. Sequenced: PBMCs. The receptor was isolated from a woman aged 45 to 65 in good health and CMV-seropositive. This chain connects TRBV28 to TRBJ2-4, with a possible D match to TRBD2 (6 bases). CDR3 DNA: TGTGCCAGCAGCCCGGGCAGGGAGGACATTCAGTACTTC. This codes for CASSPGREDIQYF. The full variable domain, its missing parts supplied by reference TRBV28 and TRBJ2-4, is DVKVTQSSRYLVKRTGEKVFLECVQDMDHENMFWYRQDPGLGLRLIYFSYDVKMKEKGDIPEGYSVSREKKERFSLILESASTNQTSMYLCASSPGREDIQYFGAGTRLSVL.